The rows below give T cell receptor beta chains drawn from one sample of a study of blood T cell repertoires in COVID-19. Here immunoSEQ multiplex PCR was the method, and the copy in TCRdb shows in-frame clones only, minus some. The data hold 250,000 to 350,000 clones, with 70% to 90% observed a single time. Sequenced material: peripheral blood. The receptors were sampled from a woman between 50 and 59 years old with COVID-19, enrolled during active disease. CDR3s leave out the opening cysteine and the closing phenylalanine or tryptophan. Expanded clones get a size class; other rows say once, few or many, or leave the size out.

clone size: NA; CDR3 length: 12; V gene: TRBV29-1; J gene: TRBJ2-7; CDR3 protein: SVVADYYSYEQY
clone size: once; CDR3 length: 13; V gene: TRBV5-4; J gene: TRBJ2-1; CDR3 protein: ASSSGQGLVGPSF
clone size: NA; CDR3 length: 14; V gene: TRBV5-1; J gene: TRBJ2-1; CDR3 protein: ASSWQGTSGYNEQF
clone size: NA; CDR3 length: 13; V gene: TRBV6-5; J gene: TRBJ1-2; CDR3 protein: ASILPGGPVYGYT
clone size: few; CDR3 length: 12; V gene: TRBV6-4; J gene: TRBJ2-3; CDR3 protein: ASSDSRGTDTQY
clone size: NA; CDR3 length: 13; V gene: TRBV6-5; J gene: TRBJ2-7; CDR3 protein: ASSSVAGEPYEQY
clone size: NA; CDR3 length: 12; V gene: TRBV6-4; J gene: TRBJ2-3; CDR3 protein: ASSASGRTDTQY
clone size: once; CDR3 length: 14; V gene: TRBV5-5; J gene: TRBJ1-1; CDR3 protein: ASSLYRGQIDTEAF
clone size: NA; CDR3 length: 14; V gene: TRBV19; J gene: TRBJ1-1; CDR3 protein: ASSIGRNQVNTEAF
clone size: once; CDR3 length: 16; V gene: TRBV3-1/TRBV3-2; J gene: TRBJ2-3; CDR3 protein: ASSQEYPGLAGVDTQY
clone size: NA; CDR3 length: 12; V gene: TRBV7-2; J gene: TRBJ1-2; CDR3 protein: ASSLETGGYGYT
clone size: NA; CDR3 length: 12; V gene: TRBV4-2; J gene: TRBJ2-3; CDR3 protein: ASSYSRVTDTQY
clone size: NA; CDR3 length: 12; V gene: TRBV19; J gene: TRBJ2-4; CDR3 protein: ASSNGGLGNIQY
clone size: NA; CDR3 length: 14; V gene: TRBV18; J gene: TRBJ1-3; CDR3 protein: ASSPYDIPSGNTIY
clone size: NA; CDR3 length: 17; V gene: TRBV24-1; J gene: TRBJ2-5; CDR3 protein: ATSDPRDRGLSNQETQY
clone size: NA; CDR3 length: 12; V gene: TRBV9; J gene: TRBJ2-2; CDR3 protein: ASSIHRGAGELF
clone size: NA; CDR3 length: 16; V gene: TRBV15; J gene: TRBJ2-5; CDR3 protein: ATSRDRRRTGGQETQY
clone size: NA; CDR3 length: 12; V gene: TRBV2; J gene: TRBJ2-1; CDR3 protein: ASSEVQVGVEQF
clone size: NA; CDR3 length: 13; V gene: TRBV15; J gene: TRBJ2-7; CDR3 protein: ATSGRRGRSYEQY
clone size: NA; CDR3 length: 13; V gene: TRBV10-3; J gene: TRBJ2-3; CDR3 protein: AISSGGPSTDTQY
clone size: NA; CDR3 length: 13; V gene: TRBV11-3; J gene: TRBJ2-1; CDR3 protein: ASTLRASGLNEQF
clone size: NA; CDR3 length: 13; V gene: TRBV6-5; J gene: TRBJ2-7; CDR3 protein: ASRMGTGPTYEQY